This T cell receptor beta chain was found in a study of cytomegalovirus exposure and HLA in healthy donors. A multiplex PCR was run with 60 Vbeta primers and 13 Jbeta primers. Data came from immunoSEQ multiplex PCR; TCRdb stores just in-frame clones and leaves some out. The sample contains 150,000 to 200,000 clones, roughly 80% of which appear only once. Study outcomes and limitations: No immune exposure information besides CMV serostatus was available. Follow-up analysis found HLA locus-dependent TCR association rates, highest for DRB1 and lowest for HLA-C.

V shed 5 bases and J 2 bases; nucleotides not matched to a gene: 5. Germline V gives CDR1 MDHEN, CDR2 SYDVKM. The CDR3 contains 14 residues. A word on this clone: Antigen specificity is unknown.

The source material was PBMCs. J is TRBJ1-2 and V is TRBV28, with 7 bases matching TRBD1. This receptor was obtained from a man aged 50-60 years in good health and CMV-seropositive. In nucleotides, the CDR3 is TGTGCCAGCAGTCCGGACAGGCCGAACTATGGCTACACCTTC. Residues: CASSPDRPNYGYTF.